This T cell receptor (beta chain) is drawn from a study of T cell changes during pregnancy in multiple sclerosis. The method was immunoSEQ multiplex PCR; TCRdb's version includes in-frame clones alone and lacks a portion of them. The sample contains tens of thousands of clones, over 80% of which appear only once. The length of the CDR3 is 16 residues. Trimming removed 5 bases at V and 3 bases at J, with 19 bases between. Germline V gene data show CDR1 as SGHAT and CDR2 as FQDESV (reference sequence). The sequence derives from a female donor with multiple sclerosis, enrolled in a pregnancy study. The specimen was CD8+ T cells from peripheral blood mononuclear cells, collected before pregnancy. This chain links TRBV11-1 with TRBJ1-1; D gene uncertain. This CDR3 is CASSPRYGSGDTEAFF. DNA for the CDR3: TGTGCCAGCAGCCCCCGTTATGGTAGTGGTGACACTGAAGCTTTCTTT.